This T cell receptor delta chain is from a study of gamma-delta T cells after stem cell transplantation. Germline values: CDR1 GEAIGNYY, CDR2 EKD. The CDR3 has 16 residues. The junction had 6 bases not matched to a gene; V was cut back by 1 base and J by 2 bases. TCRdb reanalysed the RT-PCR reads via CATT. This repertoire shows thousands of delta-chain clones, approximately 9.9% found once; its top ten account for less than 15%. The sequence derives from a human donor. It is not recorded whose cells these are; they may come from a transplant donor. Source material: gamma-delta T cells. V and J are TRDV2 and TRDJ1, with 10 bases matching TRDD3. The CDR3 sequence: CACDTLLLGDTDKLIF. In DNA form, the CDR3 reads TGTGCCTGTGACACTCTTTTACTGGGGGATACCGATAAACTCATCTTT.